This T cell receptor (beta chain) was profiled in a study of early T cells in non-severe SARS-CoV-2 infection. The CDR3 has 14 amino acids. V was pared by 0 bases and J by 4 bases, with 9 bases between. Germline V gene data show CDR1 as SGHTA and CDR2 as FQGNSA. TCRdb reprocessed the 5' RACE reads with MiXCR, giving one entry per CDR3 protein. This sample has about 64,000 distinct CDR3 sequences; roughly 13% occur once, and the top ten carry around 4%. In its sample, this clonotype was seen a few times. This chain joins TRBV7-2 and TRBJ2-5; D could derive from TRBD1 or TRBD2 (5 bases each). Sequenced sample: whole blood. The receptor's source is an adult who was a healthcare worker with PCR-confirmed SARS-CoV-2 infection or an uninfected control (not recorded which). CDR3 region: CASSLAEGLETQYF. For the CDR3, the DNA is TGTGCCAGCAGCTTAGCCGAGGGGTTAGAGACCCAGTACTTC.